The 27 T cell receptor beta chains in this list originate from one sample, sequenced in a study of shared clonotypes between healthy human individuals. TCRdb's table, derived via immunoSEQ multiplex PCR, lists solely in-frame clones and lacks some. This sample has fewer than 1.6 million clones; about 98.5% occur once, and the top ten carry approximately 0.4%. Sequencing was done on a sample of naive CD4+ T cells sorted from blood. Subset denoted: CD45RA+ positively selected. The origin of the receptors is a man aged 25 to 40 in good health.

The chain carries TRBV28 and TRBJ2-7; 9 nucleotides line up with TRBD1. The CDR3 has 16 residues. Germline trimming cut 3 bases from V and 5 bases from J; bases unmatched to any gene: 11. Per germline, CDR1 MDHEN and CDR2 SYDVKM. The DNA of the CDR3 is TGTGCCAGCAGTTTCCCTTCGGGGACAGGGTTAAACGAGCAGTACTTC. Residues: CASSFPSGTGLNEQYF.

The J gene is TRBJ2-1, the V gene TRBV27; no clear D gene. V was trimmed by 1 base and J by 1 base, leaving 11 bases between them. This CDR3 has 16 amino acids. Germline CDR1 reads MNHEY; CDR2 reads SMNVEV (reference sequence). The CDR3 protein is CASSLLGRRSYNEQFF. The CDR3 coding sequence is TGTGCCAGCAGTTTATTGGGCAGGCGTTCCTACAATGAGCAGTTCTTC.

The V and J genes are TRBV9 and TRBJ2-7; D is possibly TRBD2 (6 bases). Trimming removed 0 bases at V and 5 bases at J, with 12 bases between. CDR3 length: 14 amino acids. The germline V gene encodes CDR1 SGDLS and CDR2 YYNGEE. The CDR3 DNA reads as TGTGCCAGCAGCGTAGGAGAAGGGGAGGACGAGCAGTACTTC. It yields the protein CASSVGEGEDEQYF.

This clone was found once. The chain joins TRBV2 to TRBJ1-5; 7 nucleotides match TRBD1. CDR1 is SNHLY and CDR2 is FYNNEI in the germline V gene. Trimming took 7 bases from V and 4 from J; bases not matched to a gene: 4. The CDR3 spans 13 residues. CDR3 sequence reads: CASMSGGNQPQHF. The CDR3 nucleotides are TGTGCCAGCATGTCAGGGGGGAATCAGCCCCAGCATTTT.

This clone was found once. For the CDR3, the DNA is TGTGCCAGCAGTGAAGCAGGGAGGCGGGGGGAGACCCAGTACTTC. The encoded protein is CASSEAGRRGETQYF. This sequence joins TRBV6-1 and TRBJ2-5; 7 nucleotides line up with TRBD2. Per the germline V gene, CDR1 is MNHNS and CDR2 is SASEGT. The V gene end was trimmed by 0 bases and the J gene end by 5 bases; junction bases not matched to a gene: 6. This CDR3 is 15 amino acids long.

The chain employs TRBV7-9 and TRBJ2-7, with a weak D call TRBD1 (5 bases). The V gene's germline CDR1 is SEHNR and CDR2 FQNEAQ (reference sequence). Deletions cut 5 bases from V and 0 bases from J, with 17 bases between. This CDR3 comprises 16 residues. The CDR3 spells CASSRDLMTASYEQYF. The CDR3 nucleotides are TGTGCCAGCAGCCGAGACCTCATGACAGCCTCCTACGAGCAGTACTTC.

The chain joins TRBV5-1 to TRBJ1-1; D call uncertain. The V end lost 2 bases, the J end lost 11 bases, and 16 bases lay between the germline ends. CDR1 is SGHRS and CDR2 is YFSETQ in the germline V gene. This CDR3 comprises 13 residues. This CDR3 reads CASSFPPVTRAFF. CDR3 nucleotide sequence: TGCGCCAGCAGCTTTCCCCCCGTTACTCGGGCTTTCTTT.

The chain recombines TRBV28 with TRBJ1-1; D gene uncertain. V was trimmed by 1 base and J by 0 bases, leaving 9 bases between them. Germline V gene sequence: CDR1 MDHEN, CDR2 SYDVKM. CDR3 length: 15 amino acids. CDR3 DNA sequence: TGTGCCAGCAGTTTATTTCGCGGGCTGAACACTGAAGCTTTCTTT. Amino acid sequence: CASSLFRGLNTEAFF.

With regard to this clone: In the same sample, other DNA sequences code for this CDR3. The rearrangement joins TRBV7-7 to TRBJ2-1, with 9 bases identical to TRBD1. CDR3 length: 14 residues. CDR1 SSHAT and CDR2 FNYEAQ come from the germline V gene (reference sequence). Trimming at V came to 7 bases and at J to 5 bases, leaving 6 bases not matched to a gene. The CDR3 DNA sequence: TGTGCCAGCACACCTGGACAGGGGAACAATGAGCAGTTCTTC. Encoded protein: CASTPGQGNNEQFF.

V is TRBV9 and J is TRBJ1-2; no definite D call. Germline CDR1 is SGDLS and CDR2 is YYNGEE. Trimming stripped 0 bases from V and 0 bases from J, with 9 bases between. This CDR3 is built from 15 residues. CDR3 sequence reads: CASSVDWVSNYGYTF. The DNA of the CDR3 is TGTGCCAGCAGCGTAGATTGGGTCTCTAACTATGGCTACACCTTC.

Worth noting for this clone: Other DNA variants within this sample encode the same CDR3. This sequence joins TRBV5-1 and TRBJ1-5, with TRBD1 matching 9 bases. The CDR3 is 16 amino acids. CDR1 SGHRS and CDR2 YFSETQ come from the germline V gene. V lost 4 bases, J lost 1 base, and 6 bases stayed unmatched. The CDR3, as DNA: TGCGCCAGCAGCCCGACAGGGGGTTTGAGCAATCAGCCCCAGCATTTT. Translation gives CASSPTGGLSNQPQHF.

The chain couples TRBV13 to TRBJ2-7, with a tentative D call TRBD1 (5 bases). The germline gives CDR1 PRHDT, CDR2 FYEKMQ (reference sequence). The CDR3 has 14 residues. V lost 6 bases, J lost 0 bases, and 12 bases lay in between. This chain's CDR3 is CASSYGHVSYEQYF. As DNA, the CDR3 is TGTGCCAGCAGTTACGGACACGTCTCCTACGAGCAGTACTTC.

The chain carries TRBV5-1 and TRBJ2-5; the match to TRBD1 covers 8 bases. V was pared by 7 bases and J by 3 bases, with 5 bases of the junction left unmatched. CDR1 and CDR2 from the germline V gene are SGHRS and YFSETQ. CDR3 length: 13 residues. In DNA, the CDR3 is TGCGCCAGCTCACAGGGGGGTGAAGAGACCCAGTACTTC. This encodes CASSQGGEETQYF.

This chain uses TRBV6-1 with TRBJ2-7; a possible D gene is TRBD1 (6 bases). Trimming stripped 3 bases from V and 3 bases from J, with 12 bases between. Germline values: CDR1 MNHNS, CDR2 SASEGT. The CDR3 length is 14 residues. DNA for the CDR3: TGTGCCAGCAGTGAGGGGGCCGCTTACTACGAGCAGTACTTC. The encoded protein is CASSEGAAYYEQYF.

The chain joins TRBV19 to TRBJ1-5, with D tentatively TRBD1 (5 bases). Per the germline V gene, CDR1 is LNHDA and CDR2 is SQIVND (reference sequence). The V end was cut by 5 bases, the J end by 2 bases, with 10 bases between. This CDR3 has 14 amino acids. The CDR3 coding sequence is TGTGCCAGTAGTCTGGGGGGTGGCAATCAGCCCCAGCATTTT. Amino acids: CASSLGGGNQPQHF.

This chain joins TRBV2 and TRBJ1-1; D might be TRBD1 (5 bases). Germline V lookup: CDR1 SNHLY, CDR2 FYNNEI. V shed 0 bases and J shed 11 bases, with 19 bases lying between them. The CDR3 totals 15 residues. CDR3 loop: CASSEALGGGLSAFF. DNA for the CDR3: TGTGCCAGCAGTGAAGCGCTTGGGGGGGGTTTATCGGCTTTCTTT.

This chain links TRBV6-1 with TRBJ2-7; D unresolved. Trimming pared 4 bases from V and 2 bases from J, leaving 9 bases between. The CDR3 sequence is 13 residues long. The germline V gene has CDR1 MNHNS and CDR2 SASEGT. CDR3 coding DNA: TGTGCCAGCAGTGGCAGGATAACCTACGAGCAGTACTTC. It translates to CASSGRITYEQYF.

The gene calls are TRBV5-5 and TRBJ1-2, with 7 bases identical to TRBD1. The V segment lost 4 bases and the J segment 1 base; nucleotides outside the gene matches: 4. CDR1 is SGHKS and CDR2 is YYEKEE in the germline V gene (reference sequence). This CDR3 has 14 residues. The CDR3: CASSPTGVNYGYTF. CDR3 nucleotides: TGTGCCAGCAGCCCTACAGGGGTTAACTATGGCTACACCTTC.

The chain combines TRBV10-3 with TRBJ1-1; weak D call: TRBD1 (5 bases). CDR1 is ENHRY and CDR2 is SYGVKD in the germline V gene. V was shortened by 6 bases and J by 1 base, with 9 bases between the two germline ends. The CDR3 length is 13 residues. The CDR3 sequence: CAISLGQNTEAFF. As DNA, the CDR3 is TGTGCCATCAGCCTAGGACAGAACACTGAAGCTTTCTTT.

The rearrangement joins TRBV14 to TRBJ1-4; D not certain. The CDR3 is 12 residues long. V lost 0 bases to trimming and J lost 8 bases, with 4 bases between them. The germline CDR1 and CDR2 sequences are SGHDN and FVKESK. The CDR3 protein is CASSQEREKLFF. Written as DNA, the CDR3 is TGTGCCAGCAGCCAAGAGAGAGAAAAACTGTTTTTT.

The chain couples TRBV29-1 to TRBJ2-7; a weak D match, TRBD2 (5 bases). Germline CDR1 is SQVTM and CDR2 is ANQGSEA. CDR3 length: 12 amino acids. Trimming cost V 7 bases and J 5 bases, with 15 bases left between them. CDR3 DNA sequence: TGCAGCGCTAGCAGAGAGGGCCACGAGCAGTACTTC. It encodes CSASREGHEQYF.

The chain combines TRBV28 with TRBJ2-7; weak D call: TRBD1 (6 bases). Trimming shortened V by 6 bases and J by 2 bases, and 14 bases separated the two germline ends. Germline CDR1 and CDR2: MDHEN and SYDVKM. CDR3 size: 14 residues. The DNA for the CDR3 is TGTGCCAGCAGAATCGTCGACAGGACCTACGAGCAGTACTTC. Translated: CASRIVDRTYEQYF.

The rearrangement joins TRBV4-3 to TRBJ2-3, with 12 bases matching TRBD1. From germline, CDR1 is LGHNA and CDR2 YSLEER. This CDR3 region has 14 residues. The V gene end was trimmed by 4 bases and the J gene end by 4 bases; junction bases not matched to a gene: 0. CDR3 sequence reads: CASSRDRGPDTQYF. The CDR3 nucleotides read TGCGCCAGCAGCCGGGACAGGGGGCCAGATACGCAGTATTTT.

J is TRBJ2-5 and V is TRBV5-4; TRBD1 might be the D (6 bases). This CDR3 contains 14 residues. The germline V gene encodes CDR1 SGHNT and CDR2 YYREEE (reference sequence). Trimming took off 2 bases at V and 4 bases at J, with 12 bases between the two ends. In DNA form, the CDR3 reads TGTGCCAGCAGCTTACAGGGCCTAGGAGAGACCCAGTACTTC. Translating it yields CASSLQGLGETQYF. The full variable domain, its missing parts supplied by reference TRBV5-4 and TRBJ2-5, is ETGVTQSPTHLIKTRGQQVTLRCSSQSGHNTVSWYQQALGQGPQFIFQYYREEENGRGNFPPRFSGLQFPNYSSELNVNALELDDSALYLCASSLQGLGETQYFGPGTRLLVL.

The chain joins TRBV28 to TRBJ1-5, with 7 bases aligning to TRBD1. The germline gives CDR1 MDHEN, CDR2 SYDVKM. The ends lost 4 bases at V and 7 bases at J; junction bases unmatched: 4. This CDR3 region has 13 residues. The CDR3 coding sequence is TGTGCCAGCAGTTACAGGGGTTTACAGCCCCAGCATTTT. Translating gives CASSYRGLQPQHF.

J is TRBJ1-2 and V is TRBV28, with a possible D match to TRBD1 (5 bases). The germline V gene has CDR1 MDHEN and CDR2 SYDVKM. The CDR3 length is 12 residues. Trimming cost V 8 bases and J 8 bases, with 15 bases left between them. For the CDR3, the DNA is TGTGCCAGCTCACCGGGGGTCTTAGGCTACACCTTC. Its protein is CASSPGVLGYTF.

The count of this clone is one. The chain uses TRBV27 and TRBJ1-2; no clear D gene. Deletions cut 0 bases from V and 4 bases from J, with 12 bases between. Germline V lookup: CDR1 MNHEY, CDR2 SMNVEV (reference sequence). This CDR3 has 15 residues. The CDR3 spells CASSLSAPEFYGYTF. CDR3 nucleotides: TGTGCCAGCAGTTTATCCGCCCCTGAATTCTATGGCTACACCTTC.